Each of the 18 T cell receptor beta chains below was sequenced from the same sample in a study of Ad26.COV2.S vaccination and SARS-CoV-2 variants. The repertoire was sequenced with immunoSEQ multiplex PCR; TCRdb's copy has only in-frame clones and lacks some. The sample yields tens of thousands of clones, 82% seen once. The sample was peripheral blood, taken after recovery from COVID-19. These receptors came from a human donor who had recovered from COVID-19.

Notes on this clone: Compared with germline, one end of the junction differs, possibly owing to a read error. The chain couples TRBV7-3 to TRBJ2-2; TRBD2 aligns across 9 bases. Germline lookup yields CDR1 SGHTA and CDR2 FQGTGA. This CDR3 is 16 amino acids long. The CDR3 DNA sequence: TGTGCCAGCAGCTTATACTCCGGGACTAGCACCGGGGAGCTGCTTTTT. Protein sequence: CASSLYSGTSTGELLF. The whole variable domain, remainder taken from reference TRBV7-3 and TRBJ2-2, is GAGVSQTPSNKVTEKGKYVELRCDPISGHTALYWYRQSLGQGPEFLIYFQGTGAADDSGLPNDRFFAVRPEGSVSTLKIQRTERGDSAVYLCASSLYSGTSTGELLFGEGSRLTVL.

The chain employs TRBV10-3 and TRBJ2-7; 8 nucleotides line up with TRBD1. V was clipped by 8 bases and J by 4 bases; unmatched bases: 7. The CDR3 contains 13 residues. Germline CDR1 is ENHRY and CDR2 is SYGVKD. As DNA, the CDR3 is TGTGCCATCCTTGGACAGGGTTTGTACGAGCAGTACTTC. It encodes CAILGQGLYEQYF.

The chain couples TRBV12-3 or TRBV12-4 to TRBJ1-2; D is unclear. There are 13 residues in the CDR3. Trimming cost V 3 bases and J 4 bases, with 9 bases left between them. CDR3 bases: TGTGCCAGCAGTTTGGCGCCGGCCTATGGCTACACCTTC. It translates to CASSLAPAYGYTF.

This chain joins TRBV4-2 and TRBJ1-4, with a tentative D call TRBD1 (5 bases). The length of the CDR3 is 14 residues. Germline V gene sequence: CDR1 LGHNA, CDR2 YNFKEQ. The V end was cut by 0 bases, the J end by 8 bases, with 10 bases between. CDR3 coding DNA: TGTGCCAGCAGCCAAGAGGGGACGGAAGAAAAACTGTTTTTT. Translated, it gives CASSQEGTEEKLFF.

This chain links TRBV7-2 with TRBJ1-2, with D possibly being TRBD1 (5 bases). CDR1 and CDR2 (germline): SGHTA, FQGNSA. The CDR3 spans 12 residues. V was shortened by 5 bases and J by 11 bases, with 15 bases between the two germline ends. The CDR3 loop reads CASSRDRFGYTF. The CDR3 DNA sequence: TGTGCCAGCAGCCGGGACCGATTCGGGTACACCTTC.

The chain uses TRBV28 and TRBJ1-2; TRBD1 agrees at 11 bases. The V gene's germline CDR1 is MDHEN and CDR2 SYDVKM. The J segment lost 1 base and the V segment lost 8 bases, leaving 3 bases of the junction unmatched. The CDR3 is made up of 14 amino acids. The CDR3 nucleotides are TGTGCCAGCCGGACAGGGGGCGGTAACTATGGCTACACCTTC. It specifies CASRTGGGNYGYTF.

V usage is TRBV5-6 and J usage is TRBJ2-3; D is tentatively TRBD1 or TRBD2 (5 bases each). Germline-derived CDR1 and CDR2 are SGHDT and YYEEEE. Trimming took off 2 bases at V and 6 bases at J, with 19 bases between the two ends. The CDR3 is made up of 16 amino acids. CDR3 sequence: CASSLSWDDSGDTQYF. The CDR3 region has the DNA TGTGCCAGCAGCTTATCCTGGGACGATTCTGGGGATACGCAGTATTTT.

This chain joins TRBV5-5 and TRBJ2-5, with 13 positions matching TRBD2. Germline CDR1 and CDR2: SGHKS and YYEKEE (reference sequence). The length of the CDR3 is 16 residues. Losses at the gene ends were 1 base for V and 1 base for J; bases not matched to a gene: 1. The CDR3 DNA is TGTGCCAGCAGCTTGTGGACTAGCGGGAGCCAAGAGACCCAGTACTTC. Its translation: CASSLWTSGSQETQYF. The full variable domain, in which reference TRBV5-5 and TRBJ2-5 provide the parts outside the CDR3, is DAGVTQSPTHLIKTRGQQVTLRCSPISGHKSVSWYQQVLGQGPQFIFQYYEKEERGRGNFPDRFSARQFPNYSSELNVNALLLGDSALYLCASSLWTSGSQETQYFGPGTRLLVL.

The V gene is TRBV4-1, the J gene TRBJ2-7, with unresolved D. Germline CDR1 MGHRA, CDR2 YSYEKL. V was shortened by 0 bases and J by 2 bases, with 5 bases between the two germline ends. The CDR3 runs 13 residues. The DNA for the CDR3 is TGCGCCAGCAGCCAAGAGGCCCCCTACGAGCAGTACTTC. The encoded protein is CASSQEAPYEQYF.

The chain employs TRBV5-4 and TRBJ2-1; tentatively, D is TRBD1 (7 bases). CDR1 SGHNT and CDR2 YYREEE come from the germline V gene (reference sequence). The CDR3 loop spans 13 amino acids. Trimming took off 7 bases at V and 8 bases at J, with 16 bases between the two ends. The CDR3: CASPGVRGDEQFF. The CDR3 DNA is TGTGCCAGCCCGGGGGTCAGGGGGGATGAGCAGTTCTTC.

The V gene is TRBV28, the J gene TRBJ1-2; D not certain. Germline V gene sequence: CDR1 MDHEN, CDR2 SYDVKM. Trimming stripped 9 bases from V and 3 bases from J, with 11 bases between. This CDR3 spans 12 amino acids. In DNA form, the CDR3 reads TGTGCCAGTACGGGCGGCTACTATGGCTACACCTTC. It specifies CASTGGYYGYTF.

CDR3 loop: CASSRTGTGTYEQYF. In DNA form, the CDR3 reads TGTGCCAGCAGCCGTACCGGGACAGGAACCTACGAGCAGTACTTC. The genes are TRBV7-2 and TRBJ2-7, with 8 bases identical to TRBD1. The CDR3 sequence is 15 residues long. Unmatched junction bases numbered 8, after V lost 5 bases and J lost 2 bases. The germline gives CDR1 SGHTA, CDR2 FQGNSA.

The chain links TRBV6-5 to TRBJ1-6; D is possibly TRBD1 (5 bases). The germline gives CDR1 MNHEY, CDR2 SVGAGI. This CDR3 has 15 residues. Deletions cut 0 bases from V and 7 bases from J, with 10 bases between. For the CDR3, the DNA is TGTGCCAGCAGTTACTCGTGGGACGGAAATTCACCCCTCCACTTT. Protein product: CASSYSWDGNSPLHF.

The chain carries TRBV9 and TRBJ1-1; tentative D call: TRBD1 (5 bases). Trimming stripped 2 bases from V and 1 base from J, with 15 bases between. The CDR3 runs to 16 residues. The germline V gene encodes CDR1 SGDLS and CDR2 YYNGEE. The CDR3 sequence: CASSVSAGSSNTEAFF. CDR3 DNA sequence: TGTGCCAGCAGCGTGTCAGCAGGGTCGTCGAACACTGAAGCTTTCTTT.

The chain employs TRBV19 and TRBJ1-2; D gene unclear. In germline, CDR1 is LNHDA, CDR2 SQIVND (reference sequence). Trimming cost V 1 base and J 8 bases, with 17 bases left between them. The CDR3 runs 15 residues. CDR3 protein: CASSIGGTTREGYTF. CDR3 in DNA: TGTGCCAGTAGTATAGGAGGTACAACCCGGGAGGGCTACACCTTC.

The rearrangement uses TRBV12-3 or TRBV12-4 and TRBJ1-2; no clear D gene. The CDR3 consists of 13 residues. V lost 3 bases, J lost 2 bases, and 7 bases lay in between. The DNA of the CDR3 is TGTGCCAGCAGTTTTAGGCTCAACTATGGCTACACCTTC. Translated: CASSFRLNYGYTF.

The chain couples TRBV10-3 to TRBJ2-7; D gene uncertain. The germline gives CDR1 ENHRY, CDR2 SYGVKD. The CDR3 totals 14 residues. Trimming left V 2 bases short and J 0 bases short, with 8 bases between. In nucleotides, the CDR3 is TGTGCCATCAGTGAGGACACCTCCTCCTACGAGCAGTACTTC. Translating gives CAISEDTSSYEQYF.

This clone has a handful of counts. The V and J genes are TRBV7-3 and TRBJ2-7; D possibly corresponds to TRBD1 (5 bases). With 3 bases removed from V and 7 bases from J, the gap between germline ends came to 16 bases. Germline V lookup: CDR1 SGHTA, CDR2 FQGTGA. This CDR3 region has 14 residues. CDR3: CASSFDSGFGEQYF. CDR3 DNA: TGTGCCAGCAGCTTCGATTCAGGGTTCGGGGAGCAGTACTTC.